A selection of T cell receptor beta chains follows, all from one sample in a study of OX40 agonist ivuxolimab in advanced cancers. Assay used: immunoSEQ multiplex PCR; TCRdb lists only in-frame clones, some missing. The table lists around 46,000 clones, roughly 90% of them singletons. The sequencing used CD4+ or CD8+ T cells sorted from blood, collected in a trial of the OX40 agonist ivuxolimab. Source of these receptors: an adult with an advanced solid tumor such as melanoma, head and neck, liver or kidney cancer. Each CDR3 is given with its conserved first and last residue. Each record gives: D gene, J gene, clone size, V gene, CDR3 protein, CDR3 DNA. D genes are given only for firm matches. Part of the rows lack a size; the others show once, few, many or a class for expanded clones.

>TRBD1|TRBJ1-5|NA|TRBV6-5
CASSPQGGNQPQHF
TGTGCCAGCAGCCCACAGGGGGGCAATCAGCCCCAGCATTTT
>NA|TRBJ2-5|NA|TRBV11-2
CASSFLVTPVGETQYF
TGTGCCAGCAGCTTCTTGGTAACCCCGGTGGGGGAGACCCAGTACTTC
>NA|TRBJ2-4|NA|TRBV13
CASSAGLMGNIQYF
TGTGCCAGCAGCGCCGGATTAATGGGAAACATTCAGTACTTC
>NA|TRBJ2-1|NA|TRBV6-5
CASSYSPGGNEQFF
TGTGCCAGCAGTTACTCCCCAGGCGGTAATGAGCAGTTCTTC
>NA|TRBJ1-5|NA|TRBV6-5
CASSYLFGSNQPQHF
TGTGCCAGCAGTTACTTGTTTGGTAGCAATCAGCCCCAGCATTTT
>TRBD1|TRBJ1-3|NA|TRBV19
CASSISVDRGNTIYF
TGTGCCAGTAGTATATCCGTGGACAGGGGAAACACCATATATTTT
>NA|TRBJ1-1|NA|TRBV2
CASSAFGGTEAFF
TGTGCCAGCAGTGCTTTTGGGGGCACTGAAGCTTTCTTT
>TRBD2|TRBJ2-2|medium-sized|TRBV7-9
CASSMGLAAGELFF
TGTGCCAGCAGCATGGGACTAGCAGCCGGGGAGCTGTTTTTT
>NA|TRBJ2-1|NA|TRBV28
CASRGRSSYNEQFF
TGTGCCAGCAGAGGCAGATCATCCTACAATGAGCAGTTCTTC
>NA|TRBJ1-6|NA|TRBV23-1
CASSQSLRGRIYSPLHF
TGCGCCAGCAGTCAATCCCTTCGGGGGAGAATTTATTCACCCCTCCACTTT
>TRBD2|TRBJ2-7|NA|TRBV5-1
CASSLAPSGSNEQYF
TGCGCCAGCAGCTTGGCCCCTAGCGGGAGCAACGAGCAGTACTTC
>NA|TRBJ1-4|NA|TRBV4-3
CASSQDRLTATNEKLFF
TGCGCCAGCAGCCAAGATCGTCTGACTGCAACTAATGAAAAACTGTTTTTT
>NA|TRBJ1-5|once|TRBV4-1
CASSQARNQPQHF
TGCGCCAGCAGCCAAGCTCGCAATCAGCCCCAGCATTTT
>NA|TRBJ1-3|medium-sized|TRBV14
CASSQARGAGNTIYF
TGTGCCAGCAGCCAAGCCCGAGGGGCTGGAAACACCATATATTTT
>TRBD1|TRBJ2-7|NA|TRBV5-1
CASSPAGQGSIPSHEQYF
TGCGCCAGCAGCCCGGCGGGACAGGGGAGTATTCCGAGCCACGAGCAGTACTTC
>NA|TRBJ2-3|NA|TRBV6-1
CASSEVVGVADTQYF
TGTGCCAGCAGTGAAGTGGTAGGGGTGGCAGATACGCAGTATTTT
>NA|TRBJ2-3|NA|TRBV9
CASREGSASTDTQYF
TGTGCCAGCAGGGAGGGGAGTGCTAGCACAGATACGCAGTATTTT